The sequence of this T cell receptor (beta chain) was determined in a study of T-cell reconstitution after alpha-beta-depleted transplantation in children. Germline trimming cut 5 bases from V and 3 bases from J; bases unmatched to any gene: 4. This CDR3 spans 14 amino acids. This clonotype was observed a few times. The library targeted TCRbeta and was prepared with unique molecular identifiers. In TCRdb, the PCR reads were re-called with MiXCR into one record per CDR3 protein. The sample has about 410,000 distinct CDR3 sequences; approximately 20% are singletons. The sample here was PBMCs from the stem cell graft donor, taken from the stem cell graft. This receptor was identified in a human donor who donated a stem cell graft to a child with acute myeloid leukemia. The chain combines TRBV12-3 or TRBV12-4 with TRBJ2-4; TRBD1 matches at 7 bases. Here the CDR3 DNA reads TGTGCCAGCAGTCACAGGGGAAGCAAAAACATTCAGTACTTC. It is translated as CASSHRGSKNIQYF.